This T cell receptor beta chain was documented in a study of T cells after yellow fever vaccination. This clonotype has only a few counts. Its antigen is unidentified. At one of its ends the junction is not consistent with the germline gene, which may arise from a read error. The CDR3 sequence is 11 residues long. Per the germline V gene, CDR1 is SGHTA and CDR2 is FQGNSA. Study-level findings and limits: Subsequent to the booster, the majority of primary-vaccination clones reappeared (roughly 96% CD4, 85% to 90% CD8).

Conversion of TCR transcripts into cDNA relied on 5'RACE template switching, which added a universal primer site and UMIs. TCRdb used MiXCR to reprocess the 5' RACE reads, holding one entry per CDR3 protein. The sample holds some 350,000 distinct CDR3 sequences, around 3.9% seen once. J is TRBJ2-3 and V is TRBV7-2; TRBD1 is a possible D gene (6 bases). The sample here was PBMCs, taken 5 days after the yellow fever booster vaccination. This sequence was found in a man between 18 and 29 years old who received the YFV17D yellow fever vaccine. Here the CDR3 DNA reads TGTGCCAGCAGCGTTGGGACACGAAAGGATTTT. It yields the protein CASSVGTRKDF.